This T cell receptor beta chain comes out of a study of T cells in Graves' hyperthyroidism and ophthalmopathy. V lost 4 bases to trimming and J lost 3 bases, with 16 bases between them. CDR3 length: 16 amino acids. Germline V gene data show CDR1 as LNHDA and CDR2 as SQIVND (reference sequence). What was amplified from RNA transcripts were TCR beta CDR3 regions. When the TCR CDR3 underwent first-round RT-PCR, the HTBI primer set was used. TCRdb reanalysed the multiplex PCR reads using MiXCR and keeps one entry per CDR3 protein. This sample has around 280,000 distinct CDR3 sequences; 10% to 15% occur once, and the top ten carry more than 7.5%. In this sample, this clonotype turned up many times. Its antigen is not known. Study results and caveats: Before onset, ophthalmopathy was predicted by the model a median 6.5 months earlier.

The receptor comes from a woman in her twenties or thirties with Graves' hyperthyroidism that later progressed to Graves' ophthalmopathy. Sequencing was performed on blood. The rearrangement joins TRBV19 to TRBJ1-5; the D gene is possibly TRBD1 (6 bases). This CDR3 reads CASSTPTGMLNQPQHF. The CDR3 bases are TGTGCCAGTAGTACCCCGACAGGTATGCTCAATCAGCCCCAGCATTTT.